The clone carrying this T cell receptor (beta chain) is medium-sized in the sample. The target antigen is unknown. Trimming removed 1 base from V and 6 bases from J, with 13 bases in between. The germline V gene has CDR1 SGHVS and CDR2 FQNEAQ. This CDR3 region has 15 residues. The data belong to a study of spatial heterogeneity in lung cancer. TCRdb recomputed calls from the 5' RACE reads with MiXCR, one row per CDR3 protein. The sample lists fewer than 3,000 distinct CDR3 sequences; approximately 8% were seen once. Time point of the sample: sample taken at primary tumor resection. Overall study results and limits: Counts of expanded intratumoral alpha and beta TCRs tracked tumor mutation counts.

V gene TRBV7-8 combines with J gene TRBJ1-5; D is possibly TRBD1 (6 bases). The TCR sequence derives from a female donor with early-stage non-small cell lung cancer. Sample: lung tumor tissue, taken at surgery. The CDR3 here is CASSLGDTGFQPQHF. The CDR3 DNA reads as TGTGCCAGCAGCTTAGGGGACACCGGGTTTCAGCCCCAGCATTTT.